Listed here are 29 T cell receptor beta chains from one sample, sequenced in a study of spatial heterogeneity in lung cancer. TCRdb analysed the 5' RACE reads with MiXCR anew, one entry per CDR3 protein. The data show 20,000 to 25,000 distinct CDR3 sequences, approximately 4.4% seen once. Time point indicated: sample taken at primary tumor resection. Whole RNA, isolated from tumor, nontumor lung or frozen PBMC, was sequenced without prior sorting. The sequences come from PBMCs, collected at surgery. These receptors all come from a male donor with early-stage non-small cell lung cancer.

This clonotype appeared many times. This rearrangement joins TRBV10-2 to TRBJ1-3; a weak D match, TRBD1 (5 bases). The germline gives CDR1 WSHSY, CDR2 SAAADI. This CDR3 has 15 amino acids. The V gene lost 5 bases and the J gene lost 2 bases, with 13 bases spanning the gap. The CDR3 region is CASSPGLRTGNTIYF. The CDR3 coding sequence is TGCGCCAGCAGTCCGGGACTTCGGACTGGAAACACCATATATTTT.

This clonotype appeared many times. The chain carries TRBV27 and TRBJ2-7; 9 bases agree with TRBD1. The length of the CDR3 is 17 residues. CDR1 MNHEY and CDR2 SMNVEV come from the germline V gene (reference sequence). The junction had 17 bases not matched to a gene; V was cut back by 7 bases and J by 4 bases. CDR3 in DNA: TGTGCCAGCACCCTGATACCGCCGGGACAGGGTCTATACGAGCAGTACTTC. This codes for CASTLIPPGQGLYEQYF.

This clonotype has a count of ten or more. The chain's CDR3 is CASSQGTLVITDTQYF. In DNA, the CDR3 is TGTGCCAGCAGCCAAGGAACCCTAGTGATCACAGATACGCAGTATTTT. The gene calls are TRBV3-1 and TRBJ2-3; unclear D gene. Between the trimmed V and J ends, which lost 1 base and 2 bases, there was a span of 13 bases. The CDR3 length is 16 residues. Germline V CDR1 and CDR2: LGHDT, YNNKEL (reference sequence).

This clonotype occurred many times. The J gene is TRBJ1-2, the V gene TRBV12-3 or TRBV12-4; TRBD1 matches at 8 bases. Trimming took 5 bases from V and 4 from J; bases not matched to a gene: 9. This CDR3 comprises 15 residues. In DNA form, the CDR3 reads TGTGCCAGCAGTCTAAGACAGGGGAGAGTCTATGGCTACACCTTC. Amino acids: CASSLRQGRVYGYTF.

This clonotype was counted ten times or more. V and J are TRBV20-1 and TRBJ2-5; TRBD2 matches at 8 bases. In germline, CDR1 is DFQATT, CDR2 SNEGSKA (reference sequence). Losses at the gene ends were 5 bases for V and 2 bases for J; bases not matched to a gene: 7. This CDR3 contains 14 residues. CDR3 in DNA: TGCAGTGCTTACAGGACTAGCCCACAAGAGACCCAGTACTTC. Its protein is CSAYRTSPQETQYF.

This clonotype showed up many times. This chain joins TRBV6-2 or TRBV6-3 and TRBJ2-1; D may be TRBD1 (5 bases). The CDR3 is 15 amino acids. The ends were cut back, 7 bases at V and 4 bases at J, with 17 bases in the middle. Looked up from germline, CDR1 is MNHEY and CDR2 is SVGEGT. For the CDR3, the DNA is TGTGCCAGCACCGATCCAGGACACTCATACAATGAGCAGTTCTTC. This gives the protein CASTDPGHSYNEQFF.

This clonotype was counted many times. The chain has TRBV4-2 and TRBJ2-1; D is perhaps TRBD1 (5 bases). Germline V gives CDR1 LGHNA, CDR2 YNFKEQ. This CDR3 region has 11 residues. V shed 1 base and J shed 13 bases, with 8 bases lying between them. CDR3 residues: CASSQGGPQFF. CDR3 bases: TGTGCCAGCAGCCAAGGGGGCCCCCAGTTCTTC.

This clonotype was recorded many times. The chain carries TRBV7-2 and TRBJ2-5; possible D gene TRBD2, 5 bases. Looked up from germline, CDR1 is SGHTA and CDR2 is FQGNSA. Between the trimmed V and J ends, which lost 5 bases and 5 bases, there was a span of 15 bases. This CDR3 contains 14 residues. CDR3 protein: CASSRNFRGETQYF. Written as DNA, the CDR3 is TGTGCCAGCAGCCGGAATTTCCGAGGGGAGACCCAGTACTTC.

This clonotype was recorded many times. This CDR3 reads CASSQDTGGPYGYTF. In nucleotides, the CDR3 is TGTGCCAGCAGCCAAGATACAGGAGGGCCATATGGCTACACCTTC. The chain recombines TRBV4-2 with TRBJ1-2; D is possibly TRBD1 (5 bases). The CDR3 extends over 15 amino acids. Germline V gene lookup returns CDR1 LGHNA and CDR2 YNFKEQ. Deletions cut 0 bases from V and 5 bases from J, with 13 bases between.

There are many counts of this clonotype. CDR3 nucleotide sequence: TGTGCCTGGAGTGCGCGGGGCACAGATACGCAGTATTTT. Its protein product is CAWSARGTDTQYF. The V gene is TRBV30, the J gene TRBJ2-3, with D perhaps matching TRBD2 (5 bases). Trimming removed 1 base at V and 1 base at J, with 6 bases between. From germline, CDR1 is GTSNPN and CDR2 SVGIG (reference sequence). The CDR3 totals 13 residues.

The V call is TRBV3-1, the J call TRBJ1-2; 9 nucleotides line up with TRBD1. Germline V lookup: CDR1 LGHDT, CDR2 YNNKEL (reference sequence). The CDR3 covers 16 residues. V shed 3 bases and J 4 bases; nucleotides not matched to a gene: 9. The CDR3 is CASSHPGTGSAYGYTF. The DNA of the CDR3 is TGTGCCAGCAGCCACCCCGGGACAGGGTCTGCCTATGGCTACACCTTC.

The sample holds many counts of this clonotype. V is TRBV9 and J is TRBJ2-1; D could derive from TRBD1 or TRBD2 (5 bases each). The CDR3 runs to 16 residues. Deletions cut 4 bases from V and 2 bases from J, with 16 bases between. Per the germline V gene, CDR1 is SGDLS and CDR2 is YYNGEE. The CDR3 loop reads CASSFGDPATYNEQFF. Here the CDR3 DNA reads TGTGCCAGCAGCTTCGGGGACCCTGCTACCTACAATGAGCAGTTCTTC.

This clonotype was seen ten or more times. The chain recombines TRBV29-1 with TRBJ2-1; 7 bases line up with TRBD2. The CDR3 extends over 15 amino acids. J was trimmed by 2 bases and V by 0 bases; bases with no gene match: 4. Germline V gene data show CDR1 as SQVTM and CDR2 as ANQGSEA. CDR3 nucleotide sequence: TGCAGCGTTGAAGAGCGGGGGATGACCTACAATGAGCAGTTCTTC. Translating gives CSVEERGMTYNEQFF.

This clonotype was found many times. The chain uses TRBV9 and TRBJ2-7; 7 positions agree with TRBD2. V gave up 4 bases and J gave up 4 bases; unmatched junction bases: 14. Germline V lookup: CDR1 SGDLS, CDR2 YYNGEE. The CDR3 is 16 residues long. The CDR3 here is CASSPSSGWAAYEQYF. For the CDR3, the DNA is TGTGCCAGCAGCCCAAGTAGCGGGTGGGCCGCGTACGAGCAGTACTTC.

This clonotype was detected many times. The CDR3 spells CASSPSDRRTGELFF. The CDR3 DNA sequence: TGTGCCAGCAGTCCATCGGACAGGAGGACCGGGGAGCTGTTTTTT. J is TRBJ2-2 and V is TRBV28; 7 bases are shared with TRBD1. V dropped 5 bases and J dropped 5; count of bases not matched to a gene: 8. CDR1 and CDR2 from the germline V gene are MDHEN and SYDVKM. This CDR3 is built from 15 residues.

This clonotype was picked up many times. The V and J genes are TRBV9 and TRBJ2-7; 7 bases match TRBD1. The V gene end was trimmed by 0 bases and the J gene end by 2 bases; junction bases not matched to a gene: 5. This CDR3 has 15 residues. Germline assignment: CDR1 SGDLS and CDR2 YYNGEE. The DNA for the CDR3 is TGTGCCAGCAGCGTAGGGGACAGTGGAACCTACGAGCAGTACTTC. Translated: CASSVGDSGTYEQYF.

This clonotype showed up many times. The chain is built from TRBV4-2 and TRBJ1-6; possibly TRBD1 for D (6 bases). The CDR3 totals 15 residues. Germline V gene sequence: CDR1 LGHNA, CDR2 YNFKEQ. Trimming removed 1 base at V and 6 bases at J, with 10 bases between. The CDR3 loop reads CASSQVPDSNSPLHF. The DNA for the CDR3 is TGTGCCAGCAGCCAAGTCCCGGACAGTAATTCACCCCTCCACTTT.

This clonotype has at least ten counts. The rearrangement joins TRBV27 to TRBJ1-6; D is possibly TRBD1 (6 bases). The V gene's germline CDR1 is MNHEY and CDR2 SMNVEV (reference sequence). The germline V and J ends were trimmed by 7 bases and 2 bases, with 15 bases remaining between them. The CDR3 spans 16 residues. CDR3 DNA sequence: TGTGCCAGCACCACACAGGGAGGGACCTATAATTCACCCCTCCACTTT. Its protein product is CASTTQGGTYNSPLHF.

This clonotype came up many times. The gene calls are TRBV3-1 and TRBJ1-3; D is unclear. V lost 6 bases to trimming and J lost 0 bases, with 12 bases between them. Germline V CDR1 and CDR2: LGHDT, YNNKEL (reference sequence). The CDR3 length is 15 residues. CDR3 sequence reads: CASREEYSSGNTIYF. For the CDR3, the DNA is TGTGCCAGCAGGGAAGAATATTCCTCTGGAAACACCATATATTTT.

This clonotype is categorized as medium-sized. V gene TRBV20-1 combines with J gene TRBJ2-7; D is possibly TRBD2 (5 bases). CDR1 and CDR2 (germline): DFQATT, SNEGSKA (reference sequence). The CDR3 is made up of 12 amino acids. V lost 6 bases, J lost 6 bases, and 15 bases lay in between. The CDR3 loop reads CSAVGRVSEQYF. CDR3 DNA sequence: TGCAGTGCCGTAGGGAGAGTTTCCGAGCAGTACTTC.

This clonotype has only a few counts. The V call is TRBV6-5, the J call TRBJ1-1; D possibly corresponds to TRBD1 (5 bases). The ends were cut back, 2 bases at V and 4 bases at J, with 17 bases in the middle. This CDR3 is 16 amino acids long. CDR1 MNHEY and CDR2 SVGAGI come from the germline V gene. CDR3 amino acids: CASSYLGGTRATEAFF. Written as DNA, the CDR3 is TGTGCCAGCAGTTACCTCGGAGGGACCCGCGCCACTGAAGCTTTCTTT.

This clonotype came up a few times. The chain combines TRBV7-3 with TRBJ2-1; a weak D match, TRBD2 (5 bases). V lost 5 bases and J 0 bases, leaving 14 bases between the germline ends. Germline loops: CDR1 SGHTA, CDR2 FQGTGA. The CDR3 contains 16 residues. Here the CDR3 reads CASSPQERISYNEQFF. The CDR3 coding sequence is TGTGCCAGCAGCCCCCAGGAGCGGATCTCCTACAATGAGCAGTTCTTC. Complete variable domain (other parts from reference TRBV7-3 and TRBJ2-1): GAGVSQTPSNKVTEKGKYVELRCDPISGHTALYWYRQSLGQGPEFLIYFQGTGAADDSGLPNDRFFAVRPEGSVSTLKIQRTERGDSAVYLCASSPQERISYNEQFFGPGTRLTVL.

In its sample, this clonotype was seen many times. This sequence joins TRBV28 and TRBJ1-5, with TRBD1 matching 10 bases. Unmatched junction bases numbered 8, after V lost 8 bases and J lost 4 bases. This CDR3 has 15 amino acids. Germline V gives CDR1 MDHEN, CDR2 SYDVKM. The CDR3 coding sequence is TGTGCCAGCTTTACCGGGACAGGGGTGAATCAGCCCCAGCATTTT. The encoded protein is CASFTGTGVNQPQHF.

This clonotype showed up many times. CDR3 coding DNA: TGTGCCAGCAGTCCACGAACCCAGGGTCGTGGTGAAGATGAGCAGTTCTTC. Its protein is CASSPRTQGRGEDEQFF. The rearrangement joins TRBV28 to TRBJ2-1, with D possibly being TRBD1 (5 bases). The CDR3 consists of 17 residues. The V end was cut by 5 bases, the J end by 8 bases, with 25 bases between. CDR1 and CDR2 from the germline V gene are MDHEN and SYDVKM.

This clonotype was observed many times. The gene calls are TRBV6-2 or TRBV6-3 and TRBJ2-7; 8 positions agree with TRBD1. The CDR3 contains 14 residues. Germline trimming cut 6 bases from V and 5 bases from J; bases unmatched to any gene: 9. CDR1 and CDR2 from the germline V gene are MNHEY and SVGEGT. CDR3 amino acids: CASRQGASWDEQYF. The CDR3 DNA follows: TGTGCCAGCAGGCAGGGGGCGAGTTGGGACGAGCAGTACTTC.

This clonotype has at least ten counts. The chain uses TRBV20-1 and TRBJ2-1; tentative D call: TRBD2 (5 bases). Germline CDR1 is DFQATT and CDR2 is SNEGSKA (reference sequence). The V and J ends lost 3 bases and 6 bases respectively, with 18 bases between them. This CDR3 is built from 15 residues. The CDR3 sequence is CSAREVASPSNEQFF. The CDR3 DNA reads TGCAGTGCTAGGGAGGTCGCCTCCCCCTCCAATGAGCAGTTCTTC.

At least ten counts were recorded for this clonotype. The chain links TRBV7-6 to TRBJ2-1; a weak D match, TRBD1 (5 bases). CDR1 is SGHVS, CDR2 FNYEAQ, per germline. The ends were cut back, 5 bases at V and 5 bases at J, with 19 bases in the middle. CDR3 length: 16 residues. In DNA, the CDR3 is TGTGCCAGCAGCGACCCCCAGGGTGTTAGTAACAATGAGCAGTTCTTC. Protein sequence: CASSDPQGVSNNEQFF.

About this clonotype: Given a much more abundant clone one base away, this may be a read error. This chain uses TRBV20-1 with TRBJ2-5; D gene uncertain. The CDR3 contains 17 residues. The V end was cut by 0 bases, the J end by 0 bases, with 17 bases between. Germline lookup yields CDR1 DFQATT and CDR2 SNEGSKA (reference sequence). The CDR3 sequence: CSARDLRSPAHQETQYF. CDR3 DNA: TGCAGTGCTAGAGATCTGCGGTCCCCGGCACACCAAGAGACCCAGTACTTC.

The CDR3: CASSQQNHYDEQFF. The CDR3 DNA reads as TGTGCCAGCAGCCAACAGAATCACTATGATGAGCAGTTCTTC. The chain couples TRBV7-3 to TRBJ2-1; D gene uncertain. V was shortened by 5 bases and J by 8 bases, with 16 bases between the two germline ends. The length of the CDR3 is 14 residues. In germline, CDR1 is SGHTA, CDR2 FQGTGA.